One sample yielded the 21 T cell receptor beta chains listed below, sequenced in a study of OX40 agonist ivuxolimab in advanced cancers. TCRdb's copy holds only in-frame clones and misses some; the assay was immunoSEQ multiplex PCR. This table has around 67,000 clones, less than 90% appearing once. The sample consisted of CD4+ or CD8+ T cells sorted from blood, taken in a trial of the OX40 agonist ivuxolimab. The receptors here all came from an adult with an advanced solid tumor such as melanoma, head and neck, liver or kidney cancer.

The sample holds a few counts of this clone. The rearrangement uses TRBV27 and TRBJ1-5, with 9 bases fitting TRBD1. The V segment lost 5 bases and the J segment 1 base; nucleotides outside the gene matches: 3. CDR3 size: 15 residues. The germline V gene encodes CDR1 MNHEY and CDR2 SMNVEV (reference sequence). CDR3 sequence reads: CASSTGGWSNQPQHF. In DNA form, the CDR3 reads TGTGCCAGCAGTACAGGGGGCTGGAGCAATCAGCCCCAGCATTTT.

CDR3: CASSPGGSSTDTQYF. For the CDR3, the DNA is TGTGCCAGCAGTCCAGGGGGCTCTAGCACAGATACGCAGTATTTT. The rearrangement links TRBV28 to TRBJ2-3; TRBD1 matches at 8 bases. Germline V CDR1 and CDR2: MDHEN, SYDVKM. This CDR3 comprises 15 residues. Trimming at V came to 5 bases and at J to 0 bases, leaving 4 bases not matched to a gene.

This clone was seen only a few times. CDR3 loop: CAWSVQGRGRFNEQFF. CDR3 sequence (DNA): TGTGCCTGGAGTGTACAGGGTAGGGGGCGCTTCAATGAGCAGTTCTTC. The rearrangement joins TRBV30 to TRBJ2-1; 7 positions match TRBD1. The V gene's germline CDR1 is GTSNPN and CDR2 SVGIG (reference sequence). J lost 6 bases, V lost 0 bases, and 11 bases had no gene match. CDR3 size: 16 residues.

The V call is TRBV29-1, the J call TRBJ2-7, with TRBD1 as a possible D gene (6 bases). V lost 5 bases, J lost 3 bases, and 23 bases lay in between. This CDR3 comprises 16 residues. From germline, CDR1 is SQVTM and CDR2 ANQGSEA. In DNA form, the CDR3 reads TGCAGCGTTAAAAAAAGCCGACAGGAAAATTACTACGAGCAGTACTTC. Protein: CSVKKSRQENYYEQYF.

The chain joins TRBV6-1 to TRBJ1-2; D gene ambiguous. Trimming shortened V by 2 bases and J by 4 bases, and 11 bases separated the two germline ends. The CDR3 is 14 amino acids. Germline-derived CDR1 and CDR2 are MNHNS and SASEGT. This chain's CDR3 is CASSEQAFIYGYTF. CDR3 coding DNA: TGTGCCAGCAGTGAACAGGCGTTCATCTATGGCTACACCTTC.

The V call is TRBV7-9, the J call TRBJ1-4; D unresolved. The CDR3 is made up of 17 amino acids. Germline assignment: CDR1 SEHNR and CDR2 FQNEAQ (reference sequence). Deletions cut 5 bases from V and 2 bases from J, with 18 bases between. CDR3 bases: TGTGCCAGCAGCCAACGGTTTATGGGTTTCACTAATGAAAAACTGTTTTTT. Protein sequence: CASSQRFMGFTNEKLFF.

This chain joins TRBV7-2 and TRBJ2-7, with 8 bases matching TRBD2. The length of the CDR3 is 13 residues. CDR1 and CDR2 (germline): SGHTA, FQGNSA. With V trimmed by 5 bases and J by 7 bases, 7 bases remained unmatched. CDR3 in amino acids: CASSLRSGGEQYF. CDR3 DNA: TGTGCCAGCAGCCTCCGTTCGGGGGGGGAGCAGTACTTC.

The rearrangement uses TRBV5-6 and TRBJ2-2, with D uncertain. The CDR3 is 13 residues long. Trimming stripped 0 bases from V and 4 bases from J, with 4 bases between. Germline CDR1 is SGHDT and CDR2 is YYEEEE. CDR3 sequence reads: CASSLVGTGELFF. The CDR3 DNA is TGTGCCAGCAGCTTGGTGGGCACCGGGGAGCTGTTTTTT. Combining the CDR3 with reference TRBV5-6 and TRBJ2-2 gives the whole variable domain DAGVTQSPTHLIKTRGQQVTLRCSPKSGHDTVSWYQQALGQGPQFIFQYYEEEERQRGNFPDRFSGHQFPNYSSELNVNALLLGDSALYLCASSLVGTGELFFGEGSRLTVL.

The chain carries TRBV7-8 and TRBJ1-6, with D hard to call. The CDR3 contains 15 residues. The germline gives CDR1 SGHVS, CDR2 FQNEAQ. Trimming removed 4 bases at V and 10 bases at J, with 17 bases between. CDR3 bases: TGTGCCAGCAGCTCAACTCTCCTCGGGTTATCACCCCTCCACTTT. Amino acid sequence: CASSSTLLGLSPLHF. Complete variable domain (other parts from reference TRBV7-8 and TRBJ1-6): GAGVSQSPRYKVAKRGQDVALRCDPISGHVSLFWYQQALGQGPEFLTYFQNEAQLDKSGLPSDRFFAERPEGSVSTLKIQRTQQEDSAVYLCASSSTLLGLSPLHFGNGTRLTVT.

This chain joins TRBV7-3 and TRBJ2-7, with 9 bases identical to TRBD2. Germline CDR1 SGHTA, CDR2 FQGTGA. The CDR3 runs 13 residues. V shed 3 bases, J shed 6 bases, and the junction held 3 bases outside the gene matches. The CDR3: CASSFSGGGEQYF. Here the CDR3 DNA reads TGTGCCAGCAGCTTTAGCGGGGGCGGCGAGCAGTACTTC.

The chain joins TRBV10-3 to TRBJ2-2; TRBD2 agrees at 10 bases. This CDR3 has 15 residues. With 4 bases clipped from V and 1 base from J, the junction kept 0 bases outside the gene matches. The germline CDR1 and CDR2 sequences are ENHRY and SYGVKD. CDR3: CAISGLAGNTGELFF. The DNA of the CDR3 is TGTGCCATCAGTGGACTAGCGGGGAACACCGGGGAGCTGTTTTTT.

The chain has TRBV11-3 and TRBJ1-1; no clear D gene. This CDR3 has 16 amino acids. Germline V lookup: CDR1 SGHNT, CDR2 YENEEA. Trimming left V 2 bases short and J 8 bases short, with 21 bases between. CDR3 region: CASSLSTRTLIMEAFF. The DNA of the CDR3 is TGTGCCAGCAGCTTAAGTACCAGGACCTTAATTATGGAAGCTTTCTTT.

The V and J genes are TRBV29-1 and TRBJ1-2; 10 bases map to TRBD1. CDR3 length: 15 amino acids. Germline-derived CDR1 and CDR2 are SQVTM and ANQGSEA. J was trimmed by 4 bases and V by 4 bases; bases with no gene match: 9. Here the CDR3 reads CSVVVGTGEGYGYTF. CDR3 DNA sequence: TGCAGCGTTGTAGTCGGGACAGGGGAGGGCTATGGCTACACCTTC.

Here the CDR3 DNA reads TGTGCCAGCAGCGACCACGGGTTATCCGGGACTGAAGCTTTCTTT. Protein sequence: CASSDHGLSGTEAFF. The chain uses TRBV6-1 and TRBJ1-1, with no clear D. This CDR3 contains 15 residues. Germline V CDR1 and CDR2: MNHNS, SASEGT. The V end was cut by 6 bases, the J end by 5 bases, with 19 bases between.

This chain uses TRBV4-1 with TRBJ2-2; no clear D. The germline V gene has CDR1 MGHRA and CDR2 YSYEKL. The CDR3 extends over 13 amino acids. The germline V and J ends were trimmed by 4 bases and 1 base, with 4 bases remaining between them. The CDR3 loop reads CASSRGNTGELFF. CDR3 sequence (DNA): TGCGCCAGCAGCCGGGGGAACACCGGGGAGCTGTTTTTT.

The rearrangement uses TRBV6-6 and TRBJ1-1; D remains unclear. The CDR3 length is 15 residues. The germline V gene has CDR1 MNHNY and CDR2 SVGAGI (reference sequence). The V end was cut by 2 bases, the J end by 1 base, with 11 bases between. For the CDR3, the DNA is TGTGCCAGCAGTTACCCGGATCTGGCGAACACTGAAGCTTTCTTT. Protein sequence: CASSYPDLANTEAFF.

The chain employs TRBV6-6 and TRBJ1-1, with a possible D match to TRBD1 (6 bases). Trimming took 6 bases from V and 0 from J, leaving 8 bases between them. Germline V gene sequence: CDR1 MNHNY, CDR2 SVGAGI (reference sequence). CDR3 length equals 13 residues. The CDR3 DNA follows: TGTGCCAGCAGGGACAGCATGAACACTGAAGCTTTCTTT. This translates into CASRDSMNTEAFF.

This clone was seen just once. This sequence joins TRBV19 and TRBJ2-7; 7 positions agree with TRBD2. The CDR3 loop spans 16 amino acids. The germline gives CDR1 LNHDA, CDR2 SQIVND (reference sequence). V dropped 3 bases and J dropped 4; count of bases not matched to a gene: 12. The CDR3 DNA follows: TGTGCCAGTAGTATGGTTCCTAGCGGAGGAATGTACGAGCAGTACTTC. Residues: CASSMVPSGGMYEQYF. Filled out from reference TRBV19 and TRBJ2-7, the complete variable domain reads DGGITQSPKYLFRKEGQNVTLSCEQNLNHDAMYWYRQDPGQGLRLIYYSQIVNDFQKGDIAEGYSVSREKKESFPLTVTSAQKNPTAFYLCASSMVPSGGMYEQYFGPGTRLTVT.

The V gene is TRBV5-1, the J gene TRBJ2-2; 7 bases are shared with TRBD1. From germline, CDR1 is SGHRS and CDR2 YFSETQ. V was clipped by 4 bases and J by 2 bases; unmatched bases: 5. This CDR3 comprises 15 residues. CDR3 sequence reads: CASSVTGINTGELFF. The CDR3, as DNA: TGCGCCAGCAGCGTGACAGGGATCAACACCGGGGAGCTGTTTTTT.

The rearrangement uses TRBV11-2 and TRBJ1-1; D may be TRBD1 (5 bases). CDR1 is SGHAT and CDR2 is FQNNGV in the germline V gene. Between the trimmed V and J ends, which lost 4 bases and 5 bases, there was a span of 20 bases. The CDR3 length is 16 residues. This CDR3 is CASSSRRYRGSTEAFF. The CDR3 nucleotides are TGTGCCAGCAGCTCTAGGCGTTATAGGGGTTCTACTGAAGCTTTCTTT.

The CDR3 protein is CASSQYRGGSGANVLTF. CDR3 bases: TGCGCCAGCAGCCAATACAGGGGGGGCTCTGGGGCCAACGTCCTGACTTTC. The chain joins TRBV4-1 to TRBJ2-6, with a possible D match to TRBD1 (8 bases). V dropped 2 bases and J dropped 0 bases, with 11 bases sitting between them. This CDR3 has 17 residues. Germline assignment: CDR1 MGHRA and CDR2 YSYEKL.